The 23 T cell receptor beta chains below were found in one sample sequenced in a study of T cells after yellow fever vaccination. A single record per CDR3 protein comes from TCRdb applying MiXCR to the 5' RACE reads. The profile shows about 120,000 distinct CDR3 sequences, about 8.4% of them singletons. Here the sequenced sample was CD8+ T cells sorted from PBMCs, taken on the day of the yellow fever booster vaccination. The source of these receptors is a man in his late teens or twenties who received the YFV17D yellow fever vaccine.

This clonotype was observed a few times. This chain connects TRBV30 to TRBJ2-7, with 7 bases that match TRBD1. The CDR3 length is 15 residues. V was clipped by 0 bases and J by 3 bases; unmatched bases: 8. Looked up from germline, CDR1 is GTSNPN and CDR2 is SVGIG (reference sequence). CDR3 region: CAWSVPRTGLYEQYF. As DNA, the CDR3 is TGTGCCTGGAGTGTACCCCGGACAGGACTCTACGAGCAGTACTTC.

This clonotype was counted between two and nine times. The J gene is TRBJ2-7, the V gene TRBV27; 7 bases are a match to TRBD1. The CDR3 has 15 amino acids. Germline V lookup: CDR1 MNHEY, CDR2 SMNVEV (reference sequence). V trimming: 6 bases; J trimming: 2 bases; junction bases outside the gene matches: 10. The CDR3: CASRSYRGDTYEQYF. CDR3 DNA: TGTGCCAGCAGGTCTTACAGGGGTGATACCTACGAGCAGTACTTC.

There are a few counts of this clonotype. The chain links TRBV23-1 to TRBJ2-7; D is unclear. TRBV23-1 is flagged as an ORF with uncertain function. This CDR3 has 11 residues. Trimming pared 6 bases from V and 4 bases from J, leaving 7 bases between. The CDR3 loop reads CASREKYEQYF. CDR3 sequence (DNA): TGCGCCAGCAGGGAAAAGTACGAGCAGTACTTC.

This clonotype was observed a few times. The chain recombines TRBV7-6 with TRBJ1-6, with D unresolved. This CDR3 comprises 15 residues. Germline assignment: CDR1 SGHVS and CDR2 FNYEAQ. V was shortened by 5 bases and J by 9 bases, with 17 bases between the two germline ends. The CDR3 reads CASSVGPKRGSPLHF. The CDR3 DNA sequence: TGTGCCAGCAGCGTGGGCCCAAAACGCGGTTCACCCCTCCACTTT.

This clonotype was recorded many times. The chain uses TRBV29-1 and TRBJ2-7; possibly TRBD1 for D (6 bases). Germline values: CDR1 SQVTM, CDR2 ANQGSEA. The CDR3 contains 11 residues. Trimming cost V 7 bases and J 3 bases, with 10 bases left between them. CDR3 sequence reads: CSGRDIYEQYF. The CDR3 nucleotides read TGCAGCGGTAGGGACATCTACGAGCAGTACTTC.

The V and J genes are TRBV20-1 and TRBJ1-5; D is undetermined. V was trimmed by 4 bases and J by 0 bases, leaving 10 bases between them. The V gene's germline CDR1 is DFQATT and CDR2 SNEGSKA (reference sequence). This CDR3 is 14 amino acids long. For the CDR3, the DNA is TGCAGTGCTACTCCGAATTATAGCAATCAGCCCCAGCATTTT. Protein sequence: CSATPNYSNQPQHF.

In this sample, this clonotype turned up a few times. V is TRBV27 and J is TRBJ2-2; maybe TRBD2 (7 bases). The CDR3 runs to 15 residues. Germline V gives CDR1 MNHEY, CDR2 SMNVEV (reference sequence). Trimming cost V 3 bases and J 5 bases, with 13 bases left between them. The CDR3, as DNA: TGTGCCAGCAGTTTTCGAGGGGGGGCAACCGGGGAGCTGTTTTTT. The encoded protein is CASSFRGGATGELFF.

V gene TRBV25-1 combines with J gene TRBJ1-2; D is ambiguous. The V end was cut by 0 bases, the J end by 3 bases, with 5 bases between. This CDR3 is built from 13 residues. Germline lookup yields CDR1 MGHDK and CDR2 SYGVNS. The CDR3 nucleotides are TGTGCCAGCAGTGAATATGCGGACTATGGCTACACCTTC. This codes for CASSEYADYGYTF.

V is TRBV7-9 and J is TRBJ2-5; D call uncertain. The CDR3 has 12 amino acids. V was shortened by 2 bases and J by 4 bases, with 5 bases between the two germline ends. The germline V gene encodes CDR1 SEHNR and CDR2 FQNEAQ (reference sequence). The CDR3 sequence: CASSLTVETQYF. The CDR3 DNA is TGTGCCAGCAGCTTAACGGTAGAGACCCAGTACTTC.

In this sample, this clonotype turned up a few times. The chain links TRBV27 to TRBJ2-3, with TRBD2 matching over 8 bases. Germline CDR1 reads MNHEY; CDR2 reads SMNVEV (reference sequence). The V segment lost 6 bases and the J segment 5 bases; nucleotides outside the gene matches: 4. The length of the CDR3 is 13 residues. The CDR3 region is CASSGLAGDTQYF. The DNA for the CDR3 is TGTGCCAGCAGCGGACTAGCTGGAGATACGCAGTATTTT.

J is TRBJ2-3 and V is TRBV7-9; TRBD1 agrees at 7 bases. V trimming: 3 bases; J trimming: 2 bases; junction bases outside the gene matches: 5. CDR1 and CDR2 from the germline V gene are SEHNR and FQNEAQ (reference sequence). The CDR3 consists of 15 residues. The CDR3 nucleotides read TGTGCCAGCAGCTTTTCTGGACAGGCCACAGATACGCAGTATTTT. Translated, it gives CASSFSGQATDTQYF.

This sequence joins TRBV4-2 and TRBJ2-7; 7 bases line up with TRBD1. V was clipped by 3 bases and J by 0 bases; unmatched bases: 2. CDR3 length: 14 amino acids. CDR1 LGHNA and CDR2 YNFKEQ come from the germline V gene. The CDR3 is CASSQRQGSYEQYV. CDR3 coding DNA: TGTGCCAGCAGCCAGAGACAGGGCTCCTACGAGCAGTACGTC.

This clonotype was seen more than once but under ten times. This sequence joins TRBV28 and TRBJ2-1; possibly TRBD1 for D (5 bases). V was shortened by 2 bases and J by 4 bases, with 12 bases between the two germline ends. Germline CDR1 reads MDHEN; CDR2 reads SYDVKM. The CDR3 is made up of 15 amino acids. For the CDR3, the DNA is TGTGCCAGCAGTTTAAGGGGTCCCGGTTACAATGAGCAGTTCTTC. It encodes CASSLRGPGYNEQFF.

V is TRBV27 and J is TRBJ2-3; no definite D call. The CDR3 loop spans 15 amino acids. Trimming stripped 5 bases from V and 4 bases from J, with 16 bases between. Germline CDR1 is MNHEY and CDR2 is SMNVEV (reference sequence). The CDR3 loop is CASSPGRVRADTQYF. In DNA form, the CDR3 reads TGTGCCAGCAGTCCCGGAAGGGTACGTGCAGATACGCAGTATTTT.

This sequence joins TRBV12-3 or TRBV12-4 and TRBJ1-2; TRBD1 might be the D (5 bases). The ends were cut back, 5 bases at V and 4 bases at J, with 14 bases in the middle. The CDR3 sequence is 14 residues long. Written as DNA, the CDR3 is TGTGCCAGCAGTCTAGGGGAGGGAGGCTATGGCTACACCTTC. Translated: CASSLGEGGYGYTF.

This clonotype appeared a few times. The chain carries TRBV27 and TRBJ1-1; tentatively, D is TRBD1 (6 bases). V lost 5 bases, J lost 4 bases, and 20 bases lay in between. Germline loops: CDR1 MNHEY, CDR2 SMNVEV (reference sequence). The CDR3 totals 16 residues. CDR3 in DNA: TGTGCCAGCAGTCTGACGGGCGAGGGGGTGAGCACTGAAGCTTTCTTT. Amino acid sequence: CASSLTGEGVSTEAFF.

This clonotype has just a few counts. CDR3 sequence reads: CASSDRIFSYEQYF. The CDR3 DNA reads TGTGCCAGCAGTGACAGAATCTTCTCCTACGAGCAGTACTTC. The rearrangement uses TRBV6-1 and TRBJ2-7; D uncertain. V was clipped by 3 bases and J by 0 bases, with 9 bases between them. Germline V gives CDR1 MNHNS, CDR2 SASEGT. The CDR3 consists of 14 residues.

The chain links TRBV7-6 to TRBJ2-7; TRBD1 aligns across 7 bases. The CDR3 spans 16 residues. V gave up 5 bases and J gave up 4 bases; unmatched junction bases: 14. CDR1 is SGHVS, CDR2 FNYEAQ, per germline. The CDR3 protein is CASSDLTGLTGYEQYV. As DNA, the CDR3 is TGTGCCAGCAGCGATCTGACAGGGTTGACGGGGTACGAGCAGTACGTC.

Only a few counts were recorded for this clonotype. J is TRBJ2-3 and V is TRBV27, with a weak D call TRBD1 (5 bases). The CDR3 totals 15 residues. Trimming took off 5 bases at V and 4 bases at J, with 16 bases between the two ends. CDR1 is MNHEY and CDR2 is SMNVEV in the germline V gene (reference sequence). The CDR3: CASSPRAWGADTQYF. CDR3 bases: TGTGCCAGCAGTCCACGAGCGTGGGGCGCAGATACGCAGTATTTT.

This clonotype was seen repeatedly, ten times or more. The rearrangement links TRBV7-9 to TRBJ2-1; 7 bases agree with TRBD1. The CDR3 consists of 14 residues. V lost 3 bases, J lost 9 bases, and 8 bases stayed unmatched. Germline V gene sequence: CDR1 SEHNR, CDR2 FQNEAQ (reference sequence). The CDR3 loop is CASSLGTGVGEQFF. The CDR3 nucleotides are TGTGCCAGCAGCTTGGGAACAGGGGTTGGTGAGCAGTTCTTC.

This clonotype was picked up a small number of times. The chain recombines TRBV6-5 with TRBJ1-2, with no clear D. This CDR3 comprises 15 residues. V lost 0 bases and J 6 bases, leaving 14 bases between the germline ends. Germline V lookup: CDR1 MNHEY, CDR2 SVGAGI. The CDR3: CASSYSRRGVNGYTF. In DNA form, the CDR3 reads TGTGCCAGCAGTTACTCGAGGCGCGGGGTAAATGGCTACACCTTC.

The chain links TRBV4-3 to TRBJ2-7; 7 nucleotides align to TRBD1. After removal of 4 bases from V and 6 bases from J, the junction contained 9 bases not matched to a gene. This CDR3 has 14 amino acids. The germline V gene encodes CDR1 LGHNA and CDR2 YSLEER. The CDR3 spells CASSLRQGSAEQYF. CDR3 nucleotides: TGCGCCAGCAGCCTAAGACAGGGCTCCGCCGAGCAGTACTTC.

This clonotype turned up a few times. The V call is TRBV15, the J call TRBJ1-2; 7 bases are a match to TRBD1. The CDR3 loop spans 19 amino acids. V lost 7 bases, J lost 7 bases, and 27 bases stayed unmatched. CDR1 is LNHNV, CDR2 YYDKDF, per germline (reference sequence). This CDR3 is CATTPRRDRYTIQGLGYTF. The CDR3 coding sequence is TGTGCCACCACCCCTCGCCGGGACAGATATACTATACAGGGGCTTGGCTACACCTTC.